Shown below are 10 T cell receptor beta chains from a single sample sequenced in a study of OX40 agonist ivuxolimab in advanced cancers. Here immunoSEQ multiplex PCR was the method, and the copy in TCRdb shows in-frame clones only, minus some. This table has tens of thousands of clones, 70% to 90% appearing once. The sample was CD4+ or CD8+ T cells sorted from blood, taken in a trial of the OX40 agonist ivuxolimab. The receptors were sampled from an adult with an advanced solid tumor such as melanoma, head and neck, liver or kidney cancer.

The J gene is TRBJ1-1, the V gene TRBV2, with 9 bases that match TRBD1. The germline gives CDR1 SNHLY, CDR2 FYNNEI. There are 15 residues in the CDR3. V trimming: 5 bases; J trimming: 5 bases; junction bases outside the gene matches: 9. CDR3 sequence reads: CASSLTGTGTTEAFF. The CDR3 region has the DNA TGTGCCAGCAGTCTTACCGGGACAGGGACTACTGAAGCTTTCTTT.

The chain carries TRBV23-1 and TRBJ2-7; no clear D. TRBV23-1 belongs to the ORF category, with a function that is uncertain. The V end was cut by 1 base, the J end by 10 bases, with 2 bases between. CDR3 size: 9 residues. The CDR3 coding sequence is TGCGCCAGCAGTCAATTTCAGTACTTC. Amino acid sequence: CASSQFQYF.

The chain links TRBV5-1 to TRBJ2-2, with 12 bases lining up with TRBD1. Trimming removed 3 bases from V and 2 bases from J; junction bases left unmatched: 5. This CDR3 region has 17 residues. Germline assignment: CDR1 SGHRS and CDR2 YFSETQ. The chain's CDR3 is CASSSGTGGTNTGELFF. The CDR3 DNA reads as TGCGCCAGCAGCTCCGGGACAGGGGGCACCAACACCGGGGAGCTGTTTTTT.

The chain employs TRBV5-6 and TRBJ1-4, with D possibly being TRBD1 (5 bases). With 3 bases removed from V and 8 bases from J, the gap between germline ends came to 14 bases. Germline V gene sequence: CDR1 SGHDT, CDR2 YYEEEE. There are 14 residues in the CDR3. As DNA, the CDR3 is TGTGCCAGCAGCTCCGGGACCTTTAACGAAAAACTGTTTTTT. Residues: CASSSGTFNEKLFF.

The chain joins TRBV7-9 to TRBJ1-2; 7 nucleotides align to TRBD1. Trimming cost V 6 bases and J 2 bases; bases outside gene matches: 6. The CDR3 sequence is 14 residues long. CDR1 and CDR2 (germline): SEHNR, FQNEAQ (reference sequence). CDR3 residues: CASRPLQGNYGYTF. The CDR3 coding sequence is TGTGCCAGCAGGCCATTACAGGGGAACTATGGCTACACCTTC. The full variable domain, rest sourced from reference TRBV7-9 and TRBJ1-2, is DTGVSQNPRHKITKRGQNVTFRCDPISEHNRLYWYRQTLGQGPEFLTYFQNEAQLEKSRLLSDRFSAERPKGSFSTLEIQRTEQGDSAMYLCASRPLQGNYGYTFGSGTRLTVV.

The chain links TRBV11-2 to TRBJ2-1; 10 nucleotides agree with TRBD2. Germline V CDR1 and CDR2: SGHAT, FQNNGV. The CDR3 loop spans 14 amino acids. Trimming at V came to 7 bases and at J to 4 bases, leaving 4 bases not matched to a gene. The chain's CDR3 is CASTRTSGYNEQFF. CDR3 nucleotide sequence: TGTGCCAGCACCCGGACTAGCGGTTACAATGAGCAGTTCTTC. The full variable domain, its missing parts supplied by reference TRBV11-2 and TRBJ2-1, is EAGVAQSPRYKIIEKRQSVAFWCNPISGHATLYWYQQILGQGPKLLIQFQNNGVVDDSQLPKDRFSAERLKGVDSTLKIQPAKLEDSAVYLCASTRTSGYNEQFFGPGTRLTVL.

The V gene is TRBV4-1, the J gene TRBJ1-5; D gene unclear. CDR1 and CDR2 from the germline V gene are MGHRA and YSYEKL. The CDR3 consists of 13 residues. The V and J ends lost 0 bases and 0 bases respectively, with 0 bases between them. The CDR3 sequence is CASSQDSNQPQHF. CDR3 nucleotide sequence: TGCGCCAGCAGCCAAGATAGCAATCAGCCCCAGCATTTT.

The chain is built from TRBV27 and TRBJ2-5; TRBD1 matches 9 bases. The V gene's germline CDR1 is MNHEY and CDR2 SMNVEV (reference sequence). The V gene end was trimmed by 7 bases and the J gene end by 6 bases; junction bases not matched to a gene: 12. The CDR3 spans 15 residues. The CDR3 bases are TGTGCCAGCAACCTTAGGGGACAGGGTGTACAGACCCAGTACTTC. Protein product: CASNLRGQGVQTQYF.

The CDR3 sequence is CASSLSITGDYEQYF. CDR3 in DNA: TGTGCCAGCAGTTTATCGATCACAGGGGACTACGAGCAGTACTTC. The chain recombines TRBV27 with TRBJ2-7; 7 nucleotides line up with TRBD1. The V gene's germline CDR1 is MNHEY and CDR2 SMNVEV (reference sequence). The CDR3 length is 15 residues. Unmatched junction bases numbered 5, after V lost 0 bases and J lost 3 bases.

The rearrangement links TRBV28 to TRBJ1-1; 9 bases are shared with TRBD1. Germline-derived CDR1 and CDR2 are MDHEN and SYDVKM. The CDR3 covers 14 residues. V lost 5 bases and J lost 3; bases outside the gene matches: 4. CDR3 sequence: CASSTQGADTEAFF. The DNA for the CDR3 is TGTGCCAGCAGTACACAGGGGGCGGACACTGAAGCTTTCTTT.